The 31 T cell receptor beta chains listed next were all sequenced from one sample in a study of cytomegalovirus exposure and HLA in healthy donors. PCR amplification relied on 60 Vbeta primers (plus 13 Jbeta primers). Generated by immunoSEQ multiplex PCR, the TCRdb table keeps only in-frame clones and is missing some. The table lists more than 95,000 clones, with 2.5% to 3% in the top ten. Sequencing was performed on PBMCs. These receptor sequences come from a man aged 25 to 40 in good health and CMV-seronegative.

J is TRBJ2-3 and V is TRBV27; 14 bases are shared with TRBD2. The CDR3 sequence is 22 residues long. The V gene end was trimmed by 5 bases and the J gene end by 0 bases; junction bases not matched to a gene: 19. CDR1 is MNHEY and CDR2 is SMNVEV in the germline V gene (reference sequence). CDR3 coding DNA: TGTGCCAGCAGTCCACCCCCGCTGGGACTAGCGGGAGCGGGTCTCAGCACAGATACGCAGTATTTT. Its protein is CASSPPPLGLAGAGLSTDTQYF.

This chain uses TRBV5-1 with TRBJ2-2; 9 nucleotides agree with TRBD2. Germline trimming cut 1 base from V and 6 bases from J; bases unmatched to any gene: 16. The CDR3 totals 19 residues. Germline CDR1 reads SGHRS; CDR2 reads YFSETQ. The CDR3 nucleotides read TGCGCCAGCAGCTTGCCCGGACTAGCGAGTTTCAGGCGCCCCGGGGAGCTGTTTTTT. Translating gives CASSLPGLASFRRPGELFF.

V gene TRBV30 combines with J gene TRBJ1-1; tentatively, D is TRBD1 (5 bases). CDR3 size: 13 residues. Trimming removed 2 bases at V and 5 bases at J, with 12 bases between. The V gene's germline CDR1 is GTSNPN and CDR2 SVGIG (reference sequence). CDR3 sequence (DNA): TGTGCCTGGAGTCCCGGGGGGGGAACTGAAGCTTTCTTT. Translating it yields CAWSPGGGTEAFF.

The chain carries TRBV30 and TRBJ1-3, with D uncertain. The CDR3 has 15 residues. Germline-derived CDR1 and CDR2 are GTSNPN and SVGIG (reference sequence). The V gene lost 3 bases and the J gene lost 0 bases, with 12 bases spanning the gap. The CDR3 DNA sequence: TGTGCCTGGAGCGCGGACTGGAACTCTGGAAACACCATATATTTT. Translated: CAWSADWNSGNTIYF.

The gene calls are TRBV7-2 and TRBJ1-2; TRBD1 aligns across 9 bases. The CDR3 has 15 residues. The junction had 11 bases not matched to a gene; V was cut back by 4 bases and J by 8 bases. Per the germline V gene, CDR1 is SGHTA and CDR2 is FQGNSA. The CDR3 sequence is CASSSGDRANRGYTF. The CDR3 nucleotides are TGTGCCAGCAGCTCCGGGGACAGGGCAAATCGAGGCTACACCTTC.

The chain combines TRBV27 with TRBJ2-7; tentatively, D is TRBD1 (5 bases). Trimming cost V 5 bases and J 2 bases, with 10 bases left between them. Germline-derived CDR1 and CDR2 are MNHEY and SMNVEV (reference sequence). There are 13 residues in the CDR3. The CDR3 protein is CASSARVTYEQYF. CDR3 DNA sequence: TGTGCCAGCAGTGCCAGGGTAACCTACGAGCAGTACTTC.

V and J are TRBV19 and TRBJ1-6; D perhaps matches TRBD1 (5 bases). V shed 4 bases and J shed 10 bases, with 14 bases lying between them. The CDR3 loop spans 14 amino acids. Germline V gene sequence: CDR1 LNHDA, CDR2 SQIVND (reference sequence). The CDR3 DNA reads as TGTGCCAGTAGTAGTGGGACTGGTGGATCACCCCTCCACTTT. Residues: CASSSGTGGSPLHF.

The chain combines TRBV11-2 with TRBJ2-7, with 11 bases lining up with TRBD2. V trimming: 6 bases; J trimming: 5 bases; junction bases outside the gene matches: 6. The CDR3 is made up of 14 amino acids. Looked up from germline, CDR1 is SGHAT and CDR2 is FQNNGV. CDR3 region: CASSTSGRPHEQYF. In DNA form, the CDR3 reads TGTGCCAGCAGTACTAGCGGGAGACCTCACGAGCAGTACTTC.

The V call is TRBV2, the J call TRBJ2-1, with 14 bases fitting TRBD2. Germline V lookup: CDR1 SNHLY, CDR2 FYNNEI. Unmatched junction bases numbered 12, after V lost 8 bases and J lost 6 bases. This CDR3 region has 17 residues. CDR3 nucleotides: TGTGCCAGCCAGGGACTAGCGGGAGAGGGGAACTTCAATGAGCAGTTCTTC. Protein sequence: CASQGLAGEGNFNEQFF. Full variable domain (outside the CDR3, taken from reference TRBV2 and TRBJ2-1): EPEVTQTPSHQVTQMGQEVILRCVPISNHLYFYWYRQILGQKVEFLVSFYNNEISEKSEIFDDQFSVERPDGSNFTLKIRSTKLEDSAMYFCASQGLAGEGNFNEQFFGPGTRLTVL.

The chain's CDR3 is CASSFRRQGETSSYEQYF. CDR3 bases: TGTGCCAGCAGTTTTAGGAGACAGGGGGAGACCTCCTCCTACGAGCAGTACTTC. The chain carries TRBV28 and TRBJ2-7; TRBD1 agrees at 9 bases. The length of the CDR3 is 18 residues. With V trimmed by 3 bases and J by 0 bases, 12 bases remained unmatched. In germline, CDR1 is MDHEN, CDR2 SYDVKM. The whole variable domain, remainder taken from reference TRBV28 and TRBJ2-7, is DVKVTQSSRYLVKRTGEKVFLECVQDMDHENMFWYRQDPGLGLRLIYFSYDVKMKEKGDIPEGYSVSREKKERFSLILESASTNQTSMYLCASSFRRQGETSSYEQYFGPGTRLTVT.

The chain carries TRBV7-8 and TRBJ1-5; D unresolved. With 4 bases removed from V and 0 bases from J, the gap between germline ends came to 7 bases. The length of the CDR3 is 14 residues. Looked up from germline, CDR1 is SGHVS and CDR2 is FQNEAQ. The CDR3 DNA reads TGTGCCAGCAGCTCCAGGTATAGCAATCAGCCCCAGCATTTT. It is translated as CASSSRYSNQPQHF.

The chain couples TRBV6-5 to TRBJ1-1, with D possibly TRBD1 on 5 matching bases. This CDR3 has 13 residues. CDR1 MNHEY and CDR2 SVGAGI come from the germline V gene. The V end lost 10 bases, the J end lost 1 base, and 13 bases lay between the germline ends. CDR3 coding DNA: TGTGCCACCACCACAGGAGCGAACACTGAAGCTTTCTTT. Protein sequence: CATTTGANTEAFF.

The chain has TRBV5-5 and TRBJ2-7; TRBD2 agrees at 7 bases. The CDR3 is made up of 14 amino acids. Germline lookup yields CDR1 SGHKS and CDR2 YYEKEE (reference sequence). J was trimmed by 1 base and V by 2 bases; bases with no gene match: 3. In nucleotides, the CDR3 is TGTGCCAGCAGCTTTGCGGGAGTATCCTACGAGCAGTACTTC. Translated, it gives CASSFAGVSYEQYF.

The chain uses TRBV2 and TRBJ2-1; TRBD2 matches at 12 bases. The CDR3 is 15 amino acids. V dropped 6 bases and J dropped 4; count of bases not matched to a gene: 4. Germline V gene data show CDR1 as SNHLY and CDR2 as FYNNEI. DNA for the CDR3: TGTGCCAGCAGGGTGACTAGCGGGGGATACAATGAGCAGTTCTTC. Its translation is CASRVTSGGYNEQFF.

The chain links TRBV19 to TRBJ1-5, with D hard to call. V shed 5 bases and J shed 2 bases, with 13 bases lying between them. The germline V gene has CDR1 LNHDA and CDR2 SQIVND (reference sequence). This CDR3 region has 15 residues. CDR3 coding DNA: TGTGCCAGTAGTCCCATGGACGGGGGCAATCAGCCCCAGCATTTT. Translated, it gives CASSPMDGGNQPQHF.

The chain joins TRBV6-1 to TRBJ2-5; 9 nucleotides line up with TRBD1. The CDR3 is 13 amino acids. Germline V gene lookup returns CDR1 MNHNS and CDR2 SASEGT. Trimming at V came to 3 bases and at J to 11 bases, leaving 7 bases not matched to a gene. CDR3 in DNA: TGTGCCAGCAGTGAGGCTTGGACAGGGGAGCAGTACTTC. It codes for CASSEAWTGEQYF.

The CDR3 sequence is CSVEEGRPFYTF. The CDR3 nucleotides are TGCAGCGTTGAAGAGGGGAGACCCTTCTACACCTTC. V usage is TRBV29-1 and J usage is TRBJ1-2; no clear D gene. Germline assignment: CDR1 SQVTM and CDR2 ANQGSEA. The CDR3 totals 12 residues. The V and J ends lost 0 bases and 10 bases respectively, with 12 bases between them. Full variable domain (remainder filled in from reference TRBV29-1 and TRBJ1-2): SAVISQKPSRDICQRGTSLTIQCQVDSQVTMMFWYRQQPGQSLTLIATANQGSEATYESGFVIDKFPISRPNLTFSTLTVSNMSPEDSSIYLCSVEEGRPFYTFGSGTRLTVV.

The chain joins TRBV2 to TRBJ2-1; D uncertain. The V gene's germline CDR1 is SNHLY and CDR2 FYNNEI. The V end lost 7 bases, the J end lost 5 bases, and 3 bases lay between the germline ends. The length of the CDR3 is 10 residues. CDR3 in DNA: TGTGCCAGCACCAACAATGAGCAGTTCTTC. Amino acids: CASTNNEQFF.

The chain has TRBV5-1 and TRBJ2-1, with 11 bases matching TRBD2. V was clipped by 1 base and J by 9 bases; unmatched bases: 12. Germline values: CDR1 SGHRS, CDR2 YFSETQ. The CDR3 runs to 17 residues. CDR3 in amino acids: CASSLSAGLGLAGEQFF. In nucleotides, the CDR3 is TGCGCCAGCAGCTTGTCGGCAGGCCTTGGACTAGCGGGTGAGCAGTTCTTC.

J is TRBJ1-1 and V is TRBV29-1, with D uncertain. CDR3 size: 12 residues. Trimming pared 1 base from V and 4 bases from J, leaving 7 bases between. Germline V gene lookup returns CDR1 SQVTM and CDR2 ANQGSEA. The CDR3 reads CSVEGASTEAFF. DNA for the CDR3: TGCAGCGTTGAAGGGGCGAGCACTGAAGCTTTCTTT.

This sequence joins TRBV29-1 and TRBJ1-2, with a weak D call TRBD1 (5 bases). Germline lookup yields CDR1 SQVTM and CDR2 ANQGSEA. Trimming shortened V by 5 bases and J by 2 bases, and 9 bases separated the two germline ends. There are 12 residues in the CDR3. CDR3 nucleotides: TGCAGCGTTAAGGGGTGGAACTATGGCTACACCTTC. It specifies CSVKGWNYGYTF.

As regards this clone: Other DNA sequences in this specimen translate into the identical CDR3. The chain recombines TRBV7-9 with TRBJ1-1, with D maybe TRBD1 (6 bases). Germline assignment: CDR1 SEHNR and CDR2 FQNEAQ (reference sequence). The V gene lost 5 bases and the J gene lost 0 bases, with 10 bases spanning the gap. CDR3 length equals 14 residues. The CDR3 DNA reads TGTGCCAGCAGCCTTAGGACAGTGAACACTGAAGCTTTCTTT. It translates to CASSLRTVNTEAFF.

This chain joins TRBV28 and TRBJ2-5, with 8 bases that match TRBD2. This CDR3 has 14 amino acids. The J segment lost 2 bases and the V segment lost 5 bases, leaving 4 bases of the junction unmatched. CDR1 is MDHEN, CDR2 SYDVKM, per germline. CDR3 nucleotides: TGTGCCAGCAGTCCCACTAGCGGACAAGAGACCCAGTACTTC. It encodes CASSPTSGQETQYF.

This chain joins TRBV10-2 and TRBJ2-7, with TRBD2 matching 11 bases. J lost 6 bases, V lost 6 bases, and 10 bases had no gene match. From germline, CDR1 is WSHSY and CDR2 SAAADI. This CDR3 comprises 15 residues. The CDR3 bases are TGCGCCAGCAGCACCGCAGGGACTAGCGGTTCCGAGCAGTACTTC. Its protein is CASSTAGTSGSEQYF.

V gene TRBV18 combines with J gene TRBJ2-5; possibly TRBD1 for D (5 bases). The V gene's germline CDR1 is KGHSH and CDR2 LQKENI. The length of the CDR3 is 14 residues. V dropped 4 bases and J dropped 1 base, with 10 bases sitting between them. The chain's CDR3 is CASSQTEAQETQYF. CDR3 in DNA: TGTGCCAGCTCACAGACAGAGGCCCAAGAGACCCAGTACTTC.

The gene calls are TRBV27 and TRBJ2-5; D perhaps matches TRBD2 (5 bases). The DNA end lines up better with TRBJ2-7; the J call may be wrong. CDR3 length equals 15 residues. CDR1 is MNHEY and CDR2 is SMNVEV in the germline V gene (reference sequence). In nucleotides, the CDR3 is TGTGCCAGCAGTTTACAGGCAGGACTCTCCTACGAGCAGTACTTC. Translation: CASSLQAGLSYEQYF.

This sequence joins TRBV6-4 and TRBJ2-3; D is possibly TRBD1 (6 bases). Germline loops: CDR1 MRHNA, CDR2 SNTAGT. Trimming took off 4 bases at V and 1 base at J, with 9 bases between the two ends. This CDR3 region has 14 residues. The CDR3 DNA follows: TGTGCCAGCAGTGTGAAGGGGGGCACAGATACGCAGTATTTT. Its translation: CASSVKGGTDTQYF.

This chain joins TRBV4-1 and TRBJ2-5, with 10 bases matching TRBD1. The V gene end was trimmed by 4 bases and the J gene end by 4 bases; junction bases not matched to a gene: 6. The CDR3 totals 15 residues. The germline V gene encodes CDR1 MGHRA and CDR2 YSYEKL. The CDR3 is CASSRRQGAGETQYF. The CDR3 DNA sequence: TGCGCCAGCAGCCGCCGACAGGGGGCCGGAGAGACCCAGTACTTC.

The rearrangement uses TRBV2 and TRBJ2-3, with 8 bases identical to TRBD2. V was clipped by 1 base and J by 0 bases; unmatched bases: 9. CDR1 is SNHLY and CDR2 is FYNNEI in the germline V gene. The CDR3 consists of 18 residues. CDR3 nucleotides: TGTGCCAGCAGTGAAGGATGGTTTTTAGCGGGAAGCACAGATACGCAGTATTTT. Protein sequence: CASSEGWFLAGSTDTQYF.

The chain is built from TRBV7-6 and TRBJ2-1; 9 positions agree with TRBD2. Germline trimming cut 4 bases from V and 5 bases from J; bases unmatched to any gene: 9. This CDR3 has 16 residues. The germline V gene encodes CDR1 SGHVS and CDR2 FNYEAQ. The CDR3 region is CASSSRLADGNNEQFF. In DNA, the CDR3 is TGTGCCAGCAGCTCGCGACTAGCGGACGGGAACAATGAGCAGTTCTTC.

The chain carries TRBV11-2 and TRBJ2-7; 9 bases are shared with TRBD1. V lost 4 bases and J lost 4; bases outside the gene matches: 8. The germline V gene encodes CDR1 SGHAT and CDR2 FQNNGV. The CDR3 sequence is 15 residues long. The CDR3 sequence: CASSSRDRVVYEQYF. In DNA form, the CDR3 reads TGTGCCAGCAGCTCAAGGGACAGGGTGGTTTACGAGCAGTACTTC.